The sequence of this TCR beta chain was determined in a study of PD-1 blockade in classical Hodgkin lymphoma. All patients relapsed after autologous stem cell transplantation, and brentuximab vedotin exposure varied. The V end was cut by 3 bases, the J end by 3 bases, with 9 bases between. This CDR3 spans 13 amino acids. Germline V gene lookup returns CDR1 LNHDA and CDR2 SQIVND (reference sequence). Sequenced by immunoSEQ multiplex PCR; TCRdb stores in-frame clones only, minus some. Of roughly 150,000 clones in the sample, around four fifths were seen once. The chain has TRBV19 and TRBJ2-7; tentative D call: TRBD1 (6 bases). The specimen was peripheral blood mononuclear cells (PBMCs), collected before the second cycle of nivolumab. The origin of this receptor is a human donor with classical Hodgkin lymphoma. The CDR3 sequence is CASSIGQLYEQYF. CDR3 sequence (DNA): TGTGCCAGTAGTATTGGACAGCTCTACGAGCAGTACTTC.